This TCR beta chain comes out of a study of long-term antiretroviral therapy in people with HIV. Trimming removed 1 base at V and 3 bases at J, with 4 bases between. The germline V gene encodes CDR1 SGHTA and CDR2 FQGNSA. The CDR3 contains 13 residues. Sequencing relied on immunoSEQ assay v3.0, run at survey level. Sequencing used immunoSEQ multiplex PCR; TCRdb keeps in-frame clones, though not all of them. The sample consists of some 30,000 clones, roughly 87% of them appearing once. The sequence came from a man aged 50-60 years with HIV. The chain is built from TRBV7-2 and TRBJ1-3; no clear D. Source: unsorted PBMCs, taken 2 years after starting antiretroviral therapy. The CDR3 sequence: CASSLEVGNTIYF. The CDR3 nucleotides are TGTGCCAGCAGCTTAGAGGTTGGAAACACCATATATTTT.